This TCR beta chain was sequenced during a study of blood T cell repertoires in COVID-19. The wider study: PBMCs, B-cell-depleted T cells, or T cells provided the cDNA or gDNA that made up the material.

The assay was immunoSEQ multiplex PCR, and TCRdb's table has in-frame clones only and misses some. Seen here are 60,000 to 75,000 clones, around 79% observed once, and the top ten hold about 30%. The CDR3 is made up of 17 amino acids. Trimming took off 4 bases at V and 0 bases at J, with 15 bases between the two ends. Germline values: CDR1 MNHEY, CDR2 SMNVEV (reference sequence). The sample consisted of peripheral blood. The chain uses TRBV27 and TRBJ1-4; D might be TRBD1 (6 bases). This TCR derives from a man aged 55 to 69 with active or convalescent COVID-19. This CDR3 reads CASSSFRGTATNEKLFF. In DNA form, the CDR3 reads TGTGCCAGCAGTTCCTTCAGGGGAACCGCAACTAATGAAAAACTGTTTTTT. Drawing the rest from reference TRBV27 and TRBJ1-4, the complete variable domain is EAQVTQNPRYLITVTGKKLTVTCSQNMNHEYMSWYRQDPGLGLRQIYYSMNVEVTDKGDVPEGYKVSRKEKRNFPLILESPSPNQTSLYFCASSSFRGTATNEKLFFGSGTQLSVL.